This T cell receptor beta chain was identified during a study of T cell responses to AZD1222 COVID-19 vaccine. Points from the study as a whole: Most donors were white British and more were female, and clonal diversity was possibly underestimated.

Only in-frame clones appear in the TCRdb table, and some are missing; sequencing was by immunoSEQ multiplex PCR. The table records over 150,000 clones, 70% to 90% of them present only once. The V end lost 5 bases, the J end lost 8 bases, and 3 bases lay between the germline ends. Per the germline V gene, CDR1 is SEHNR and CDR2 is FQNEAQ (reference sequence). This CDR3 region has 10 residues. In the case of this clone: Its antigen is currently unknown.

This TCR was sampled from an adult who received the AZD1222 COVID-19 vaccine. The sample consisted of peripheral blood, taken 28 days after the second AZD1222 dose. This chain connects TRBV7-9 to TRBJ1-4; D ambiguous. The CDR3 DNA follows: TGTGCCAGCAGCGGCGAAAAACTGTTTTTT. This translates into CASSGEKLFF.